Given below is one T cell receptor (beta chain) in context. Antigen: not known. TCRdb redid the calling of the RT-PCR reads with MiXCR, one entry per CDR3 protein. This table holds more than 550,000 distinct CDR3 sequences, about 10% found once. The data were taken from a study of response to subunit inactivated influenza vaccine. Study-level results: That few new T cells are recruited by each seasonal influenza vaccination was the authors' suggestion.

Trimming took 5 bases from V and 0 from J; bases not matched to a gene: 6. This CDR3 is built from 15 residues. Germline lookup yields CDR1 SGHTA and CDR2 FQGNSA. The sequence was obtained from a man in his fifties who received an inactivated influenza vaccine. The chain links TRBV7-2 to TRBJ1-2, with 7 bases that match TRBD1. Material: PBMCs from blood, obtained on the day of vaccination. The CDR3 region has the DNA TGTGCCAGCAGCATCAGACAGGGACCTAACTATGGCTACACCTTC. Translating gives CASSIRQGPNYGYTF. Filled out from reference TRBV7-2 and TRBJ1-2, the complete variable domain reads GAGVSQSPSNKVTEKGKDVELRCDPISGHTALYWYRQSLGQGLEFLIYFQGNSAPDKSGLPSDRFSAERTGGSVSTLTIQRTQQEDSAVYLCASSIRQGPNYGYTFGSGTRLTVV.